This T cell receptor (beta chain) was profiled in a study of T cells in Graves' hyperthyroidism and ophthalmopathy (dated by TCRdb to the late 2010s). In terms of the full investigation: To identify distinguishing TCR V-J signatures, a discovery cohort of 90 to 100 patients was used, comprising 40 to 45 with Graves' ophthalmopathy and 57 with stable Graves' hyperthyroidism. Prospective prediction of ophthalmopathy was tested in an independent validation cohort of fewer than 20 hyperthyroidism patients and some 17 patients who later progressed to ophthalmopathy. For training and testing, the 100 or so patients in the discovery cohort were randomly divided in a 7:3 ratio. The study also compared thyroid tissue and blood T-cell repertoires from several Graves' hyperthyroidism patients. Once sampling was done, hyperthyroidism patients were given methimazole at a starting dose of 30 mg daily, whereas ophthalmopathy patients were given high-dose intravenous methylprednisolone. The paper reports TCR Vbeta CDR3 sequencing of fewer than 150 peripheral blood samples: approximately 41 ophthalmopathy, fewer than 85 hyperthyroidism and approximately 17 progressor patients. What the authors observed across the whole study: A 13 V-J signature model separated ophthalmopathy from stable hyperthyroidism, with around 91% sensitivity and roughly 84% specificity in cross-validation and 80%/75% in testing. No statistical method was used to set the sample size in advance, and investigators knew the group allocation. In validation, the model predicted progression to ophthalmopathy a median of roughly 6.2 months before onset, with about 67% sensitivity and about 72% specificity. Most expanded thyroid clonotypes (frequency above 0.001) were also detected in blood, suggesting blood repertoires may reflect thyroid immune responses.

The TCR beta CDR3 regions were amplified from the RNA transcripts. The TCR CDR3 was subjected to a first round of RT-PCR using the HTBI primer set and the Qiagen OneStep RT-PCR kit. A second multiplex PCR round built the libraries, followed by size selection and purification. Paired-end sequencing of the libraries was performed with 100 bp reads on an Illumina HiSeq2000. From the authors' description of their analysis: SOAPnuke was used to process the raw data, throwing out any read that contained adapters or uncalled bases, had a mean Phred below 15, or lacked an exact constant-primer or identifier match. High-quality paired reads were merged using COPE v1.2.5, and each unique nucleotide sequence was defined as a clonotype. Clonotypes were aligned to IMGT TRBV, TRBD and TRBJ reference segments using MiTCR v1.1. Analysis was restricted to V-J combinations with a frequency above 0.0001, which covered roughly 99% of repertoires. A TCS score was defined as the ratio between F50 (clonal expansion) and ExV (chaos), using BLOSUM62-based TCRdist between CDR3 peptides within each V-J. Welch's t-statistics and random forest reduced 500 to 550 V-J features to about 12, which were used in a naive Bayes classifier (R e1071). Thyroid-blood repertoire similarity was quantified with the Morisita-Horn index. TCRdb redid the processing of the public reads, applying fastp at Q25 and MiXCR, and retained in-frame beta chains. Rows are unified per CDR3 protein, each entry keeping the most common DNA and genes. The V and J calls were not made by the authors but by TCRdb's processing. Across this sample there are a few hundred thousand distinct CDR3 sequences, with 46% seen only once. The ten biggest clones cover roughly 8.2% of the sample.

This clonotype was seen ten or more times. It lacks a known antigen. No clone much larger than this one lies a single base away; base qualities are absent. Graves' hyperthyroidism was defined as stable when no progression to ophthalmopathy occurred over 18 months of follow-up. The hyperthyroidism patients were between 18 and 65 years old and newly diagnosed, with a disease duration of less than 2 months. Patients with uncontrolled infections, other autoimmune diseases, pregnancy or lactation were excluded. Diagnoses were established on the basis of clinical symptoms, serum thyroxine and TRAb, thyroid ultrasound, and orbital computed tomography. Total RNA was extracted using Trizol reagent, and RNA quality was assessed on an Agilent 2100 Bioanalyzer. Trimming removed 4 bases from V and 8 bases from J, leaving 11 bases between the germline ends. The CDR3 has 12 amino acids, counting the end cysteine and phenylalanine. Just the 36-base CDR3 DNA is kept, in frame starting at base 1. Based on the germline V gene (reference sequence), the CDR1 and CDR2 sequences are LGHDT and YNNKEL.

This clonotype was sampled from a woman aged 18-29 years with Graves' hyperthyroidism. The sample taken for sequencing was peripheral blood or thyroid tissue (not recorded which). The receptor chain draws on TRBV3-1 and TRBJ1-2, and perhaps TRBD1 as D gene, on 5 matching bases. This receptor has the CDR3 CASSPGQVGYTF. The DNA sequence is given as TGTGCCAGCAGCCCCGGACAAGTAGGCTACACCTTC.